The source of this TCR beta chain is a study of shared clonotypes between healthy human individuals. An even split of each subset's genomic DNA across several immunoSEQ plates was performed. Profiled with immunoSEQ multiplex PCR; TCRdb holds only in-frame clones, not every one. This sample carries hundreds of thousands of clones, less than 80% of them seen once, and the ten largest clones take around 13%. V shed 2 bases, J shed 0 bases, and the junction held 5 bases outside the gene matches. CDR1 and CDR2 from the germline V gene are SGHTA and FQGTGA. The CDR3 consists of 17 residues. This receptor was identified in a woman between 40 and 50 years old in good health. Some clones in this sample may be carry-over from other donors' samples. V is TRBV7-3 and J is TRBJ2-2, with 8 positions matching TRBD1. The source material was PBMCs. CDR3 DNA: TGTGCCAGCAGCTTAGCGTCAGGGGGCCCGAACACCGGGGAGCTGTTTTTT. As protein: CASSLASGGPNTGELFF.